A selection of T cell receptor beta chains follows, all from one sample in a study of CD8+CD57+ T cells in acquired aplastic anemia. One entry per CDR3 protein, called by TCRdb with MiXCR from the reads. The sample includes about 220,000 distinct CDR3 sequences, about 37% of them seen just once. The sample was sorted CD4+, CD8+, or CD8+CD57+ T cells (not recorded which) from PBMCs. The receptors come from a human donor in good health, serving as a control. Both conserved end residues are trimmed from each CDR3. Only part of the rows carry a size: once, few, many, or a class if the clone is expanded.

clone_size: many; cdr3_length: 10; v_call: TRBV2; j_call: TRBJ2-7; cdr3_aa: ASSVNGQSAN
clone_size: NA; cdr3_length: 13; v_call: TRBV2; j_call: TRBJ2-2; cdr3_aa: ASSVGLANTGELF
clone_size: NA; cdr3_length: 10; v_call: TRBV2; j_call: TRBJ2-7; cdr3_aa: ASSLVICEQY
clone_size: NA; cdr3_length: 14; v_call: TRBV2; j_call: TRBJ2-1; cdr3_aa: ASSEDPGPTYNEQF
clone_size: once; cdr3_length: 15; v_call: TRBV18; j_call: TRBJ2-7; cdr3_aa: ASSPLQRGDKSYEQY
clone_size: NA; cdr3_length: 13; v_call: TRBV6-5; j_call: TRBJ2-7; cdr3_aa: ASSYVLGSSYEQY
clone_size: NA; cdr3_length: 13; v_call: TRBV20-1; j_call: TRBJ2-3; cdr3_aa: SARGRGEGTDTQY
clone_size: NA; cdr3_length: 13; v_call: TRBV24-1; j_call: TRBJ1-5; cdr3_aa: ATSDPGRGSQPQH
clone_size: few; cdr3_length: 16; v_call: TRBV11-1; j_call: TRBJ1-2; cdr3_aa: ASSLAPRGRIDNYGYT
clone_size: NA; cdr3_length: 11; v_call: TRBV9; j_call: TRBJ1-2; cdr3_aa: ASRRQAFYGYT
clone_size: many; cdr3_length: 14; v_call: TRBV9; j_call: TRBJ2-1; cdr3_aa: ASSGGSTGTYNEQF
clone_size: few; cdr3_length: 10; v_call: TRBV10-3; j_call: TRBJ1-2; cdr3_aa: AISEGLGGYT
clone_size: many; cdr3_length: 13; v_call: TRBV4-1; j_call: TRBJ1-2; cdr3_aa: ASSQDEGGMYGYT
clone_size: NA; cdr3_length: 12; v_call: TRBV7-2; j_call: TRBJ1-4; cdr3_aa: ASSLRTGGEKLF
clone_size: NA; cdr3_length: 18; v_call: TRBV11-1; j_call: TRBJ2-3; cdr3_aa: ASSLARLGSAEKGGGTQY
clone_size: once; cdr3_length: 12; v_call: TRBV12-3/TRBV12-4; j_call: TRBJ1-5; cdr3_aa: ASSTLQRGAPQH
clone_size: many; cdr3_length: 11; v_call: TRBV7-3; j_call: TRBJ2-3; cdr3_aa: ASSTTGGDTQY
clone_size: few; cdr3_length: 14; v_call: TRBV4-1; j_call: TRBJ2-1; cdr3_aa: ASSQVASGYYNEQF
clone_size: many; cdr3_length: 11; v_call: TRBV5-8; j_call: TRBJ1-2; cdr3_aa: ASTRGLQYGYT
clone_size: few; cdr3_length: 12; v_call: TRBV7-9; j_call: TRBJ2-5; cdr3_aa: ASSGPTGQEAQY
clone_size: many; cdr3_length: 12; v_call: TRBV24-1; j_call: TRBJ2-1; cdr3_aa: ATSDLGTRNEQF
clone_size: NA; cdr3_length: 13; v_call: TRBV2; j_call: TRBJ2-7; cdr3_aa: ASSEGRTDSYEQY
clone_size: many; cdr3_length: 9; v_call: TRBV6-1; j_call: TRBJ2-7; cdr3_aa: VVMSGYEQY
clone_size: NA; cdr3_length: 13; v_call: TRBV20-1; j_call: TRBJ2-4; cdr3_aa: SANLAGTAKNIQY
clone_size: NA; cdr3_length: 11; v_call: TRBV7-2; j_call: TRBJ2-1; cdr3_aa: ASTSTGGNEQF
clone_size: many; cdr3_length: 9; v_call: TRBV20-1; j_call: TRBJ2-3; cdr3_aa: SVGVIGTQY
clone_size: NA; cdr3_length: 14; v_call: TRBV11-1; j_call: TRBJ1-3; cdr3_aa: ASSLGGTESGNTIY
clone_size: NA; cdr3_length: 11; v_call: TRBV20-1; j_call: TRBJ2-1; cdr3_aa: GASRSGGMGQF
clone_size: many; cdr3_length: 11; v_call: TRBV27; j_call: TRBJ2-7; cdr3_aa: ASSFIGGYEQY
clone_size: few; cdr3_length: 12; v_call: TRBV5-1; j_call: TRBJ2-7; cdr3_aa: ASSLLDWDYEQY
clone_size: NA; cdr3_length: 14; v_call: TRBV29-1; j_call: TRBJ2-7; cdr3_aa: SVELVGGYGWYEQY
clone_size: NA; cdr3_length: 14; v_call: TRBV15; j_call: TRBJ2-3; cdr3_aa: ATSRDPGGATDTQY
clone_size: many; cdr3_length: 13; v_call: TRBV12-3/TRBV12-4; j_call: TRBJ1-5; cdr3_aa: ASSNRGLGNQPQH
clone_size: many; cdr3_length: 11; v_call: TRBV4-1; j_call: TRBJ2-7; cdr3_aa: ASSQVPAYEQY